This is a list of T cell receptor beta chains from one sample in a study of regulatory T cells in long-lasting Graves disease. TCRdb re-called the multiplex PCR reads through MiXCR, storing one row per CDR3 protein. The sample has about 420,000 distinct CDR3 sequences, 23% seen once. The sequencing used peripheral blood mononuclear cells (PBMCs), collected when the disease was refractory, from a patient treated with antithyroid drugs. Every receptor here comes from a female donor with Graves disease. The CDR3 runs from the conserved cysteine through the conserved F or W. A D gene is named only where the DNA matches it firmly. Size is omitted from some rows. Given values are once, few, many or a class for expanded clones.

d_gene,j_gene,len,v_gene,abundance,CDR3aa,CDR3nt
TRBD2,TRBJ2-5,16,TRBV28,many,CASSSRTSGAKETQYF,TGTGCCAGCAGTTCCCGGACTAGCGGGGCCAAAGAGACCCAGTACTTC
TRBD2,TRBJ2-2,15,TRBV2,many,CASSGTSGRAVELFF,TGTGCCAGCAGTGGGACTAGCGGGAGGGCCGTGGAGCTGTTTTTT
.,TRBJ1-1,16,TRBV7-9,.,CASSLTWPVSNTEAFF,TGTGCCAGCAGCTTAACTTGGCCGGTTTCGAACACTGAAGCTTTCTTT
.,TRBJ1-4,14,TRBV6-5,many,CASSYAASSEKLFF,TGTGCCAGCAGTTACGCGGCCAGCTCAGAAAAACTGTTTTTT
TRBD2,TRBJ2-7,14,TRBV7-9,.,CASSAPGTSYEQYF,TGTGCCAGCAGCGCACCCGGGACTAGTTACGAGCAGTACTTC
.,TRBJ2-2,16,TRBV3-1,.,CASSRIAATNTGELFF,TGTGCCAGCAGCCGGATAGCGGCAACTAACACCGGGGAGCTGTTTTTT
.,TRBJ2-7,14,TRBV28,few,CASSLEGPPYEQYF,TGTGCCAGCAGTTTAGAGGGTCCCCCCTACGAGCAGTACTTC
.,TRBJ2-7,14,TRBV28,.,CASSPLGARDEQYF,TGTGCCAGCTCACCATTAGGGGCTCGGGACGAGCAGTACTTC
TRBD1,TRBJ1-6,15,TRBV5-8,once,CASKTRGTENSPLHF,TGTGCCAGCAAAACTCGCGGGACAGAAAATTCACCCCTCCACTTT
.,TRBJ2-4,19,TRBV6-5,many,CASSYSKDGWSLAKNIQYF,TGTGCCAGCAGTTACTCGAAAGATGGCTGGAGTTTAGCCAAAAACATTCAGTACTTC
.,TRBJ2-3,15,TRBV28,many,CASSLGGLTTDTQYF,TGTGCCAGCAGTTTGGGGGGACTGACCACAGATACGCAGTATTTT
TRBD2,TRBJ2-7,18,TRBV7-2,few,CASSQGRLGSGRLYEQYF,TGTGCCAGCAGCCAAGGACGGTTGGGTAGCGGGAGGCTCTACGAGCAGTACTTC
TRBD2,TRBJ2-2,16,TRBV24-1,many,CATSDQTSGSTGELFF,TGTGCCACCAGTGACCAGACTAGCGGGAGTACCGGGGAGCTGTTTTTT
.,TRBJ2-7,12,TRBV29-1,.,CSVGDRAYEQYF,TGCAGCGTCGGAGACAGAGCCTACGAGCAGTACTTC
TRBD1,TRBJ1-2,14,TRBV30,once,CAWTNTGGEYGYAF,TGTGCCTGGACAAATACAGGGGGGGAGTATGGCTACGCCTTC
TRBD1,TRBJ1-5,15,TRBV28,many,CASTLARQGGQPQHF,TGTGCCAGCACTCTAGCCCGACAGGGCGGCCAGCCCCAGCATTTT
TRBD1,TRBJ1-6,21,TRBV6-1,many,CASSDIQGARLFRNFNSPLHF,TGTGCCAGCAGTGACATACAGGGGGCTCGTCTTTTCAGGAACTTTAATTCACCCCTCCACTTT
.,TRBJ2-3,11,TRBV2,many,CASRREDTQYF,TGTGCCAGCAGGAGAGAAGATACGCAGTATTTT
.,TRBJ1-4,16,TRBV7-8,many,CASSRGRLATNEKLFF,TGTGCCAGCAGCCGCGGACGCCTTGCAACTAATGAAAAACTGTTTTTT
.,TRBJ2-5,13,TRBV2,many,CASSGRSRETQYF,TGTGCCAGCAGTGGGCGGTCCCGAGAGACCCAGTACTTC
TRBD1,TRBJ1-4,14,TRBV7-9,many,CASSLSGGDEKLFF,TGTGCCAGCAGTCTGTCAGGGGGGGATGAAAAACTGTTTTTT
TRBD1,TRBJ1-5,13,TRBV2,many,CAISRDRGTPQHF,TGTGCCATTTCGCGGGACAGGGGCACGCCCCAGCATTTT
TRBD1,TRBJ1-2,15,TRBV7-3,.,CASSPETGVLYGYTF,TGTGCCAGCAGCCCGGAGACAGGGGTCCTCTATGGCTACACCTTC